Given below is one T cell receptor beta chain in context. What it recognizes is unknown. Other nucleotide sequences in the sample specify the same CDR3. This record comes from a study of somatic mutations in cytotoxic T cells in rheumatoid arthritis. Regarding the study as a whole: CD8+ T-cell clonality did not differ significantly between rheumatoid arthritis patients and age-matched healthy controls.

By positive magnetic bead selection, CD4+ and CD8+ cells were isolated, and their purity was checked by flow cytometry. Libraries were prepared by immunoSEQ multiplex PCR; TCRdb keeps only in-frame clonotypes and omits some of them. The sample carries 25,000 to 35,000 clones, roughly four fifths recorded once. The sequenced sample was CD8+ T cells sorted from blood. The sequence derives from an adult with rheumatoid arthritis.

CDR3 nucleotide sequence: TGTGCCAGCAGTTTATCGGGCAACACCGGGGAGCTGTTTTTT. This translates into CASSLSGNTGELFF. The V call is TRBV27, the J call TRBJ2-2; D is uncertain. CDR1 is MNHEY and CDR2 is SMNVEV in the germline V gene (reference sequence). Trimming stripped 0 bases from V and 2 bases from J, with 4 bases between. The CDR3 has 14 residues.